This TCR beta chain derives from a study of cytomegalovirus exposure and HLA in healthy donors. Use of 60 Vbeta and 13 Jbeta primers characterized the PCR. Some clones are missing from TCRdb's copy, which holds only in-frame ones; the method was immunoSEQ multiplex PCR. The data contain tens of thousands of clones, roughly 76% of them singletons. Study conclusions and caveats: As a later analysis showed, a missense DCLRE1C variant was linked to trimming of TCR beta V- and J-genes. The study designated around 150 TCR beta chains cytomegalovirus-associated.

To note about this clone: Its antigen is unknown.

Germline values: CDR1 MGHDK, CDR2 SYGVNS. This CDR3 comprises 15 residues. V shed 3 bases and J 6 bases; nucleotides not matched to a gene: 10. The genes are TRBV25-1 and TRBJ2-7; 8 positions agree with TRBD1. The receptor comes from a woman aged 25 to 45 in good health and CMV-seronegative. The sequencing sample was made of PBMCs. The CDR3 sequence: CASSDPGTGSFEQYF. Written as DNA, the CDR3 is TGTGCCAGCAGTGATCCCGGGACAGGTAGTTTCGAGCAGTACTTC.